This T cell receptor (beta chain) was captured in a study of CD4+ T cells in melanoma. As for this clone: No antigen is known for it.

This CDR3 comprises 16 residues. The V and J ends lost 1 base and 0 bases respectively, with 10 bases between them. Germline V gene lookup returns CDR1 SGHTA and CDR2 FQGNSA. Whole-study results and caveats: A reported correlation linked neoantigen-specific CD4+ T cells to CD8+, macrophage and B cell function. Neoantigen-specific CD4+ T cells in melanoma reportedly had diverse differentiation states.

This table comes from immunoSEQ multiplex PCR, and its TCRdb copy is limited to in-frame clones, with some not included. The sample shows some 20,000 clones, roughly 85% of them seen only once. The sample comprised cells from a culture (not recorded whether cultured in vitro). The source of this sequence is a human donor with melanoma. The chain combines TRBV7-2 with TRBJ2-1; the D gene is possibly TRBD1 (5 bases). DNA for the CDR3: TGTGCCAGCAGCTTAGGGTCAGGGTCCTCCTACAATGAGCAGTTCTTC. This sequence encodes CASSLGSGSSYNEQFF.